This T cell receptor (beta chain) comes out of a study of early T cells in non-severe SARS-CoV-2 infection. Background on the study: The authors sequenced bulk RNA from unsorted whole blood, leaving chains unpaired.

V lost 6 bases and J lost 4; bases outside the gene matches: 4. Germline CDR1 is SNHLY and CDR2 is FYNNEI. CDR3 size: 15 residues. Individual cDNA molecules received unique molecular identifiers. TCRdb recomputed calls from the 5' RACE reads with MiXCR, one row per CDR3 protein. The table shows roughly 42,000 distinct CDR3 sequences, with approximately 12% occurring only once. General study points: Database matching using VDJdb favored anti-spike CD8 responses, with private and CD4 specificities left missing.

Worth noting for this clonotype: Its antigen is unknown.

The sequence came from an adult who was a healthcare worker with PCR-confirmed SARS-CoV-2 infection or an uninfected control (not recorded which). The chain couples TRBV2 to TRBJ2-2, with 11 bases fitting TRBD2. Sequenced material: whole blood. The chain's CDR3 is CASRVLAGVTGELFF. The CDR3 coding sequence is TGTGCCAGCAGGGTACTAGCGGGAGTCACCGGGGAGCTGTTTTTT.